Here is one T cell receptor beta chain with its context. The antigen remains undetermined. The germline gives CDR1 SGHTA, CDR2 FQGNSA. J was trimmed by 9 bases and V by 2 bases; bases with no gene match: 4. The CDR3 runs 13 residues. This specimen comes from a study of T cell responses to AZD1222 COVID-19 vaccine. Study-level results: Breadth and depth of Spike-specific TCRs rose after two AZD1222 doses. The sample set comprised mostly white British donors with more females, and clonal diversity was possibly underestimated.

The method was immunoSEQ multiplex PCR; TCRdb's version includes in-frame clones alone and lacks a portion of them. The sample holds about 160,000 clones, 92% seen once. V and J are TRBV7-2 and TRBJ1-5, with 7 nucleotides matching TRBD1. This sequence was found in an adult in good health. The sequences come from peripheral blood, collected on day 0 of MenACWY control vaccination. CDR3 amino acids: CASSLPWTGPQHF. The CDR3 DNA sequence: TGTGCCAGCAGCTTACCGTGGACAGGGCCCCAGCATTTT.